This T cell receptor beta chain came from a study of beta chain features in type 1 diabetes. Study outcomes and limitations: The naive, central memory and Treg TCRB repertoires looked more alike in patients than they did in healthy donors.

CD4+ naive, central memory, regulatory and stem cell-like memory subsets were isolated by sorting on CD45RO/CCR7/CD25/CD127/CD95/CD27. Reverse transcription of all isolated RNA meant that expressed TCRB transcripts were sequenced. Profiling relied on immunoSEQ multiplex PCR, and the TCRdb table lists in-frame clones only, not all of them. The sample lists approximately 380,000 clones, roughly 16% occurring once. Note on this clone: As yet, its antigen is unknown.

This CDR3 region has 12 residues. Trimming removed 5 bases from V and 1 base from J, with 6 bases in between. Germline CDR1 SGDLS, CDR2 YYNGEE. Sequenced material: naive CD4+ T cells from blood. The sequence derives from a woman aged 18 to 35 in good health. The chain employs TRBV9 and TRBJ1-1, with D unresolved. CDR3: CASSYTNTEAFF. CDR3 in DNA: TGTGCCAGCAGTTACACGAACACTGAAGCTTTCTTT.